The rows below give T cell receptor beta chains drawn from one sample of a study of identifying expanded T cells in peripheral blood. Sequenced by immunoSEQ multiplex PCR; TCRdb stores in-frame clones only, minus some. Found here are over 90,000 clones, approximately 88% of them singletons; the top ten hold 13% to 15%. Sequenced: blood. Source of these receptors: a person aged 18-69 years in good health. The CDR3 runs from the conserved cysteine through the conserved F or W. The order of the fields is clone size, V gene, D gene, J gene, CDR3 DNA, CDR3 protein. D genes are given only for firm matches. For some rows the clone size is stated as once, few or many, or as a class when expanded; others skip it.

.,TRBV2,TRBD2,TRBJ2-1,TGTGCCAGCAGGGCCCCCATGGCGGGGGGGCCAAATGAGCAGTTCTTC,CASRAPMAGGPNEQFF
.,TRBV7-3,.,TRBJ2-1,TGTGCCAGCAGCTTAGGTGGTTTCCTTAATGAGCAGTTCTTC,CASSLGGFLNEQFF
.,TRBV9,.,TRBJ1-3,TGTGCCAGCAGCGTCGGATTCTTCTCTGGAAACACCATATATTTT,CASSVGFFSGNTIYF
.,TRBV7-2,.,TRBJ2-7,TGTGCCAGCAGTCCCCATGGGACATCTGCCGAGCAGTACTTC,CASSPHGTSAEQYF
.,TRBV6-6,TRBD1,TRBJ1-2,TGTGCCAGCAGTTACTCGTACAGGGGAGTTGACTACACCTTC,CASSYSYRGVDYTF
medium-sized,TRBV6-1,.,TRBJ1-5,TGTGCCAGCAGTACCGACGGCTATAGCAATCAGCCCCAGCATTTT,CASSTDGYSNQPQHF
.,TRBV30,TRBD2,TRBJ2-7,TGTGCCTACTCGGGGGGGCCATACGAGCAGTACTTC,CAYSGGPYEQYF
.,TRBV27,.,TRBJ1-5,TGTGCCAGCAGCTTAGACTGGGCCGGGCCCCAGCATTTT,CASSLDWAGPQHF
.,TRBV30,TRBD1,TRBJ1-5,TGTGCCTGGAGTGTACCGGGGACAGGGGCAAATCAGCCCCAGCATTTT,CAWSVPGTGANQPQHF
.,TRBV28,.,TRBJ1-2,TGTGCCAGCCTCGGGAGGGGGGGTCGAAGCTATGGCTACACCTTC,CASLGRGGRSYGYTF
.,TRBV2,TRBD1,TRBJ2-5,TGTGCCAGCAGCCCCGGACAGGCTTGGGGAGAGACCCAGTACTTC,CASSPGQAWGETQYF
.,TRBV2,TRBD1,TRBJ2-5,TGTGCCAGCAGTGGGGCCTCACAGGGGGAGACCCAGTACTTC,CASSGASQGETQYF
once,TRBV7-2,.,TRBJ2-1,TGTGCCAGCAGTCTGGACGCGAGCTCCTACAATGAGCAGTTCTTC,CASSLDASSYNEQFF
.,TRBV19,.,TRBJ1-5,TGTGCCAGTAGTATGGACGTCCGTCAGCCCCAGCATTTT,CASSMDVRQPQHF
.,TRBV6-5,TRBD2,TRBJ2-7,TGTGGCACAGCAAGGGGAACTAGCGCGACCTACGAGCAGTACTTC,CGTARGTSATYEQYF
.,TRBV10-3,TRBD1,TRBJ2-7,TGTGCCATCAGTGCAGGGGGCGAGCAGTACTTC,CAISAGGEQYF
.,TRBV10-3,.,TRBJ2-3,TGTGCCATCAGTGAGCCCCCCAATACGCAGTATTTT,CAISEPPNTQYF
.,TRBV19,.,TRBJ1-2,TGTGCCAGTAGTATAGTCGAGACGGTCGGCTACACCTTC,CASSIVETVGYTF
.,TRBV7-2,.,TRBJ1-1,TGTGCCAGCTCTCATAGGAGGGGAGTCCCGAACACTGAAGCTTTCTTT,CASSHRRGVPNTEAFF
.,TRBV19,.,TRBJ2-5,TGTGCCAGTAAAGAGGGCAGGGACGAGACCCAGTACTTC,CASKEGRDETQYF
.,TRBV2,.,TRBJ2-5,TGTGCCAGCAGTTCGGGGGACATGGGGGAGACCCAGTACTTC,CASSSGDMGETQYF
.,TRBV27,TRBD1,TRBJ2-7,TGTGCCAGCAGTTCTAGGACAGGGAGCTACGAGCAGTACTTC,CASSSRTGSYEQYF
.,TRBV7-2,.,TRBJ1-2,TGTGCCAGCAGCCCGCGCCAAGGCTACACCTTC,CASSPRQGYTF
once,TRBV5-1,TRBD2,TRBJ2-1,TGCGCCAGCAGCTTACTAGCGGGGGGCTTTAGCTCCTACAATGAGCAGTTCTTC,CASSLLAGGFSSYNEQFF
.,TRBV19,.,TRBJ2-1,TGTGCCAGTAGTACACACTACAATGAGCAGTTCTTC,CASSTHYNEQFF
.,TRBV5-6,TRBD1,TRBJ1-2,TGTGCCAGCCGAAGGGTAGGGGGCGACTATGGCTACACCTTC,CASRRVGGDYGYTF
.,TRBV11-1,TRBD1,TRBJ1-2,TGTGCCAGCAGCTCCAGGGGGCGAGACTATGGCTACACCTTC,CASSSRGRDYGYTF
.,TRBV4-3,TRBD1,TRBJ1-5,TGCGCCAGCAGCCAAGTAACAGGGGGGAATCAGCCCCAGCATTTT,CASSQVTGGNQPQHF
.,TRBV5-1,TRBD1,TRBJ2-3,TGCGCCAGCAGCTCCCGCCGGGACAGGTCGACAGATACGCAGTATTTT,CASSSRRDRSTDTQYF
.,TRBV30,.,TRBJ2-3,TGTGCCTGTAACGTCCGTCCAACTAGCACAGATACGCAGTATTTT,CACNVRPTSTDTQYF
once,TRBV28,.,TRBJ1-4,TGTGCCAGCAGCGTTAATGGAAAACTGTTTTTT,CASSVNGKLFF
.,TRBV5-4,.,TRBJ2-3,TGTGCCAGCAGCTTGGCTGCCGGGGCCCTATTATATACGCAGTATTTT,CASSLAAGALLYTQYF
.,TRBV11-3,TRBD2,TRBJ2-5,TGTGCCAGCAGCCGCGGACTAGCACGCCAAGAGACCCAGTACTTC,CASSRGLARQETQYF
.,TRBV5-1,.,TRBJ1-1,TGCGCCAGCAGCGCGACAGGCCTGAACACTGAAGCTTTCTTT,CASSATGLNTEAFF
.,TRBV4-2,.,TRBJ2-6,TGTGCCAGCAGCCAAGATTACCTTAGAGCTGGGGCCAACGTCCTGACTTTC,CASSQDYLRAGANVLTF
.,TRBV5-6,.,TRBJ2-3,TGTGCCAGCAGCCGGGATACGAGGAAGTATTTT,CASSRDTRKYF
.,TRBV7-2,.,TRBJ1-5,TGTGCCAGCAGCTTAGCCCGGGTTAGCAATCAGCCCCAGCATTTT,CASSLARVSNQPQHF
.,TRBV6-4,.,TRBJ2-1,TGTGCCAGCAGCACCGTAACAGGTTACAATGAGCAGTTCTTC,CASSTVTGYNEQFF
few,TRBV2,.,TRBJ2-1,TGTGCCAGCAGTGAATCGGGTGGCGATGAGCAGTTCTTC,CASSESGGDEQFF
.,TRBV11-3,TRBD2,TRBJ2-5,TGTGCCAGCAGCCCCGGAGTAGCGGGGGGGCAAGAGACCCAGTACTTC,CASSPGVAGGQETQYF
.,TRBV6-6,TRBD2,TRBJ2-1,TGTGCCAGCAGCCCACTAGCGGGGGGGTACAATGAGCAGTTCTTC,CASSPLAGGYNEQFF
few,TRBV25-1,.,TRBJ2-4,TGTGCCAGCAGTGAATTGGGGGGGGCCCAGTACTTC,CASSELGGAQYF
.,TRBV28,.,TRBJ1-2,TGTGCCAGCAGTCCGGACAGTCTTGATGGCTACACCTTC,CASSPDSLDGYTF
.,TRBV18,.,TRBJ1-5,TGTGCCAGCTCACGATCATCGGACAGTATCCAGCCCCAGCATTTT,CASSRSSDSIQPQHF
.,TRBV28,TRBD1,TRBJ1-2,TGTGCCAGCAGAACTACAGGGGAGAGATATGGCTACACCTTC,CASRTTGERYGYTF
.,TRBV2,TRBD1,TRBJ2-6,TGTGCCAGCAGCCTACGGACAGGTTCTGGGGCCAACGTCCTGACTTTC,CASSLRTGSGANVLTF
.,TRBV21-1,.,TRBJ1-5,TGTGCCAGCAGCCTACTAGGGGAGGGAAGAGGGGTATGCAGTCAGCCCCAGCATTTT,CASSLLGEGRGVCSQPQHF
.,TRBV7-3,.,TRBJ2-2,TGTGCCAGCAGCTTGGGGCTGAACACCGGGGAGCTGTTTTTT,CASSLGLNTGELFF
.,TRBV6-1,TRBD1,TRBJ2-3,TGTGCCAGCAGTGGAGGGACAGACACAGATACGCAGTATTTT,CASSGGTDTDTQYF
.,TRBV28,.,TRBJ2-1,TGTGCCAGCAGTTCCAACCGAGCGGGTGTTAATCATGAGCAGTTCTTC,CASSSNRAGVNHEQFF
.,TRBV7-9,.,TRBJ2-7,TGTGCCAGCAGCTTAGTCCCAGTGGACGAGCAGTACTTC,CASSLVPVDEQYF
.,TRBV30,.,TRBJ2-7,TGTGCCTGGAGTGAAGGTGGGGGGCTCAACGAGCAGTACTTC,CAWSEGGGLNEQYF
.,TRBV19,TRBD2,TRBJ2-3,TGTGCCAGTAGCGCCGGGGTAGCGGGAGGCACAGATACGCAGTATTTT,CASSAGVAGGTDTQYF
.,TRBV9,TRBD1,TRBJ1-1,TGTGCCAGCAGCCTATTACAGGGGTTTGAAGCTTTCTTT,CASSLLQGFEAFF
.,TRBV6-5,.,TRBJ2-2,TGTGCCAGCAGTTACTCTGGACCCCGGACCGGGGAGCTGTTTTTT,CASSYSGPRTGELFF
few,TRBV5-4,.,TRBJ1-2,TGTGCCAGCAGCTTGGGGCAACGGGGGCAGGATGGCTACACCTTC,CASSLGQRGQDGYTF
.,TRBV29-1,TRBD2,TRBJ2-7,TGCAGCGTTGTCCTAGCGGTGACCTACGAGCAGTACTTC,CSVVLAVTYEQYF
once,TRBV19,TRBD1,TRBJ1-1,TGTGCCAGTAAGATCAGGGGGTCGACTGAAGCTTTCTTT,CASKIRGSTEAFF
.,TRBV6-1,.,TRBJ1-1,TGTGCCAGCAGTGAGGGGGTTGTAACTGAAGCTTTCTTT,CASSEGVVTEAFF